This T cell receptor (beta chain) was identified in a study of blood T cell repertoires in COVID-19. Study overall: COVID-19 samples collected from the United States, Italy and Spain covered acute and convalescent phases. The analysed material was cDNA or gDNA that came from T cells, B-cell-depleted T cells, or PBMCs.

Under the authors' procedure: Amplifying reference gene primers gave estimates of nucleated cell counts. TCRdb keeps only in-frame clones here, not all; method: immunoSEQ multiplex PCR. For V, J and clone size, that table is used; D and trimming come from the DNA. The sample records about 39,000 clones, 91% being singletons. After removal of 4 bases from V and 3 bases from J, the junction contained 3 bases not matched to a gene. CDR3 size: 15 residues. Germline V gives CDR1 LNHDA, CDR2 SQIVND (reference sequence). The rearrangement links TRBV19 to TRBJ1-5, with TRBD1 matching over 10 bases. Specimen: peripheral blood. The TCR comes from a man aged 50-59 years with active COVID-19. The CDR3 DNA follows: TGTGCCAGTAGTACGGACAGGGGGACCAATCAGCCCCAGCATTTT. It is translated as CASSTDRGTNQPQHF.